This T cell receptor (beta chain) was sequenced during a study of OX40 agonist ivuxolimab in advanced cancers. Trimming took off 0 bases at V and 5 bases at J, with 11 bases between the two ends. Germline CDR1 MNHEY, CDR2 SVGAGI. The length of the CDR3 is 16 residues. A word on this clone: The antigen is undetermined.

Regarding the study as a whole: Nonresponders included some who also had low normalized T-cell clonal expansion.

Here immunoSEQ multiplex PCR was the method, and the copy in TCRdb shows in-frame clones only, minus some. The sample lists 50,000 or so clones, about four fifths seen once, with about 1.9% in the top ten. Specimen: CD4+ or CD8+ T cells sorted from blood, collected in a trial of the OX40 agonist ivuxolimab. J is TRBJ1-6 and V is TRBV6-5; D is perhaps TRBD1 (6 bases). This TCR was recovered from an adult with an advanced solid tumor such as melanoma, head and neck, liver or kidney cancer. This CDR3 is CASSYSGARHNSPLHF. The CDR3 nucleotides are TGTGCCAGCAGTTACTCGGGGGCGCGACATAATTCACCCCTCCACTTT.